Presented here are 2 T cell receptor beta chains from one specimen sequenced in a study of monozygotic twins with inflammatory bowel disease. From the 5' RACE reads, TCRdb lists one entry per CDR3 protein and no DNA. This repertoire comprises approximately 330,000 distinct CDR3 sequences; its ten largest clones make up around 2%. The sequencing input was blood. The source is a human donor with ulcerative colitis or Crohn's disease, or a healthy co-twin of an affected twin (not recorded which).

V usage is TRBV23-1 and J usage is TRBJ1-2; without DNA, the TCRdb call of TRBD1 cannot be checked. TRBV23-1 has ORF status, its function being uncertain. CDR3 size: 13 residues. The CDR3 spells CASSPGQPNGYTF.

The J gene is TRBJ2-3, the V gene TRBV10-3. The CDR3 extends over 15 amino acids. The germline V gene encodes CDR1 ENHRY and CDR2 SYGVKD. Here the CDR3 reads CAISETVTLTDTQYF.